A selection of T cell receptor beta chains follows, all from one sample in a study of T-cell memory formation after mild COVID-19. MiXCR, applied by TCRdb to the 5' RACE reads, yields one record per CDR3 protein. This table has 50,000 or so distinct CDR3 sequences, roughly 26% appearing once. Sequenced: PBMCs or a T cell subset sorted from them (not recorded which). The source is a man aged 18 to 29 who had mild COVID-19 (a few samples of this study predate the infection). Cell type and time point are not known. Both conserved end residues are part of each CDR3. Each record gives: D gene, J gene, clone size, V gene, CDR3 DNA, CDR3 protein. D genes are given only for firm matches. Clone size is not always given. Where it is, it says once, few, many or a class for expanded clones.

-,TRBJ2-7,few,TRBV5-5,TGTGCCAGCAACTTGGGGTTAAGGTACGAGCAGTACTTC,CASNLGLRYEQYF
-,TRBJ2-5,-,TRBV4-1,TGCGCCAGCAGCCAAGGCACATCCGTTGGGACCCAGTACTTC,CASSQGTSVGTQYF
-,TRBJ2-5,few,TRBV11-2,TGTGCCAGCAGCTCCCGCCGGACCCAGTACTTC,CASSSRRTQYF
-,TRBJ2-5,-,TRBV7-9,TGTGCCAGCAGCCCGGGAGTTAGAGAGACCCAGTACTTC,CASSPGVRETQYF
-,TRBJ2-1,few,TRBV6-2/TRBV6-3,TGTGCCAGCTGGAGCTCCCCCGCAGACAATGAGCAGTTCTTC,CASWSSPADNEQFF
-,TRBJ2-1,few,TRBV7-3,TGTGCCAGCAGCTTAGTCGGGGGAGGTAATGAGCAGTTCTTC,CASSLVGGGNEQFF
-,TRBJ2-7,few,TRBV27,TGTGCCAGCAGTCCTAGCCGGACAAGCTACGAGCAGTACTTC,CASSPSRTSYEQYF
-,TRBJ1-1,-,TRBV9,TGTGCCAGCAGCGCTAAAACCTCAGGGGAGGGGAACACTGAAGCTTTCTTT,CASSAKTSGEGNTEAFF
TRBD1,TRBJ1-6,few,TRBV6-2/TRBV6-3,TGTGCCAGCAGCCGGGACAGGGGTAATTCACCCCTCCACTTT,CASSRDRGNSPLHF
TRBD2,TRBJ2-2,few,TRBV25-1,TGTGCCAGCAGTGAGGCGGGGGAGGCCGGGGAGCTGTTTTTT,CASSEAGEAGELFF
-,TRBJ2-2,-,TRBV9,TGTGCCAGCAGCGTGGGGTCTATCGGGGAGCTGTTTTTT,CASSVGSIGELFF
TRBD1,TRBJ2-3,few,TRBV5-5,TGTGCCAGCAGCTTGAACAGGGGGTACACAGATACGCAGTATTTT,CASSLNRGYTDTQYF
-,TRBJ2-7,-,TRBV14,TGTGCCAGCAGCCAAGGTAGTGTGAGATTCTACGAGCAGTACTTC,CASSQGSVRFYEQYF
TRBD2,TRBJ2-3,-,TRBV4-3,TGCGCCAGCAGCCAAGATTTATTGGGGAGGGTACATACGCAGTATTTT,CASSQDLLGRVHTQYF
-,TRBJ2-3,-,TRBV4-3,TGCGCCAGCAGCCAAGATGGGGCGGGGACTAGCACAGATACGCAGTATTTT,CASSQDGAGTSTDTQYF
TRBD1,TRBJ2-1,-,TRBV7-6,TGTGCCAGCAGCTGGGGACAGGGTGATGAGCAGTTCTTC,CASSWGQGDEQFF
-,TRBJ2-4,few,TRBV4-1,TGCGCCAGCAGCCAAAGGGAGCGCGGTCTGGGGGCCAAAAACATTCAGTACTTC,CASSQRERGLGAKNIQYF
-,TRBJ2-3,-,TRBV4-1,TGCGCCAGCAGCCAATTTTGGGACCCCACAGATACGCAGTATTTT,CASSQFWDPTDTQYF
TRBD2,TRBJ2-7,few,TRBV13,TGTGCCAGCAGCTTGGGCCGGGGGGACTACGAGCAGTACTTC,CASSLGRGDYEQYF
-,TRBJ1-1,-,TRBV12-3/TRBV12-4,TGTGCCAGCAGTGAGGGGGCTGAAGCTTTCTTT,CASSEGAEAFF
-,TRBJ2-1,-,TRBV20-1,TGCAGTGCTAGAGAACTCGGAGGGGGGACCTACAATGAGCAGTTCTTC,CSARELGGGTYNEQFF
-,TRBJ2-4,few,TRBV28,TGTGCCAGCAGAGACAGGAGAAACATTCAGTACTTC,CASRDRRNIQYF
TRBD1,TRBJ2-1,few,TRBV7-8,TGTGCCAGCAGCCCGGTCCGACAGGGGACCCATGAGCAGTTCTTC,CASSPVRQGTHEQFF
-,TRBJ1-5,-,TRBV19,TGTGCCAGTAGTATTGGTTATAGCAATCAGCCCCAGCATTTT,CASSIGYSNQPQHF
-,TRBJ1-1,-,TRBV5-1,TGCGCCAGCAGCTTGGGCCCCCGTAAGAGTGAGAGCACTGAAGCTTTCTTT,CASSLGPRKSESTEAFF
-,TRBJ1-4,-,TRBV5-1,TGCGCCAGCAGCTTGGAGGGCCACTTCGCCGAAAAACTGTTTTTT,CASSLEGHFAEKLFF
-,TRBJ2-3,-,TRBV20-1,TGCAGTGCTAGAGGGGACGGGGGATTAGTGGATACGCAGTATTTT,CSARGDGGLVDTQYF
-,TRBJ2-2,-,TRBV6-5,TGTGCCAGCAGTTACTCGAGGTTCGCGAACACCGGGGAGCTGTTTTTT,CASSYSRFANTGELFF
-,TRBJ2-4,few,TRBV28,TGTGCCAGCAGTCTTCGACAGGGACTGATTCAGTACTTC,CASSLRQGLIQYF
TRBD1,TRBJ2-7,few,TRBV4-3,TGCGCCAGCAGCCAAGACTGGGACAGGGGGCTACACGAGCAGTACTTC,CASSQDWDRGLHEQYF
-,TRBJ1-1,-,TRBV7-2,TGTGCCAGCAGCTTAGGGGGAATGAACACTGAAGCTTTCTTT,CASSLGGMNTEAFF
-,TRBJ2-7,-,TRBV4-1,TGCGCCAGCAGCCAAGACCCGGCAGCCAATTACGAGCAGTACTTC,CASSQDPAANYEQYF
TRBD2,TRBJ2-3,few,TRBV5-1,TGCGCCAGCAGCCCTAACCTCAGACTAGCACGCACAGATACGCAGTATTTT,CASSPNLRLARTDTQYF
-,TRBJ2-2,-,TRBV19,TGTGCCAGTACGCTCGGGACACATAGAACAGGGACCGGGGAGCTGTTTTTT,CASTLGTHRTGTGELFF
-,TRBJ2-2,once,TRBV5-1,TGCGCCAGCTCCATCCACAGGACTGGAGGGACCGGGGAGCTGTTTTTT,CASSIHRTGGTGELFF
TRBD1,TRBJ2-4,-,TRBV4-3,TGCGCCAGCAGCCAAGATCTTAGGGACAGGGAGGCCAAAAACATTCAGTACTTC,CASSQDLRDREAKNIQYF
TRBD2,TRBJ2-2,-,TRBV12-3/TRBV12-4,TGTGCCAGCAGCTGGACTAGCGGGGGACTTAACACCGGGGAGCTGTTTTTT,CASSWTSGGLNTGELFF
-,TRBJ2-1,-,TRBV5-6,TGTGCCAGCAGCTTGGTTGACTTCAGCTCCTACAATGAGCAGTTCTTC,CASSLVDFSSYNEQFF
-,TRBJ1-1,-,TRBV9,TGTGCCAGCAGCTCAACGGGGGGGAACACTGAAGCTTTCTTT,CASSSTGGNTEAFF
TRBD2,TRBJ2-4,many,TRBV29-1,TGCAGCGTGCAAGGACTAGCGGGGTCCAAAAACATTCAGTACTTC,CSVQGLAGSKNIQYF
TRBD2,TRBJ2-7,-,TRBV6-2/TRBV6-3,TGTGCCAGCAGCCTAAGCGGGGGACAACTCTACGAGCAGTACTTC,CASSLSGGQLYEQYF
-,TRBJ2-7,few,TRBV20-1,TGCAGTGCTAGGACCCCCGGGACCCAATACGAGCAGTACTTC,CSARTPGTQYEQYF
-,TRBJ2-2,few,TRBV27,TGTGCCAGCAGTTTATTCTTAGCCGGGGAGCTGTTTTTT,CASSLFLAGELFF
TRBD1,TRBJ2-5,-,TRBV7-3,TGTGCCAGCAGCCTGAGAGGGGGCCTTTCGGAGACCCAGTACTTC,CASSLRGGLSETQYF
TRBD2,TRBJ2-1,few,TRBV27,TGTGCCAGCAGTTTTGGGACTAGCGGGGGTTACAATGAGCAGTTCTTC,CASSFGTSGGYNEQFF
-,TRBJ2-1,few,TRBV5-1,TGCGCCAGCAGCCCGCCCGGGGGAGGAAATGAGCAGTTCTTC,CASSPPGGGNEQFF
-,TRBJ1-1,few,TRBV11-2,TGTGCCAGCAGCTTTTGGGCGAACACTGAAGCTTTCTTT,CASSFWANTEAFF
-,TRBJ2-7,-,TRBV29-1,TGCAGCGTTGATCGAAGCGACAGCTACGAGCAGTACTTC,CSVDRSDSYEQYF
-,TRBJ1-2,few,TRBV20-1,TGCAGTGCTAGAGATCTGAACTACCCTAATAACTATGGCTACACCTTC,CSARDLNYPNNYGYTF
TRBD2,TRBJ2-3,few,TRBV5-1,TGCGCCAGCAGCTTGGGTCTAGCGGCCACAGATACGCAGTATTTT,CASSLGLAATDTQYF
TRBD1,TRBJ2-1,-,TRBV7-2,TGTGCCAGCAGCTCGACAGGGGGCGGATACAATGAGCAGTTCTTC,CASSSTGGGYNEQFF
-,TRBJ1-5,-,TRBV4-3,TGCGCCAGCAGCCAATCAGGGGCCGTAAATCAGCCCCAGCATTTT,CASSQSGAVNQPQHF
-,TRBJ1-1,-,TRBV20-1,TGCAGTGCTAGGGGCCCGAGGGGGGCTGAAGCTTTCTTT,CSARGPRGAEAFF
TRBD2,TRBJ2-7,few,TRBV4-1,TGCGCCAGCAGCCTTCAGGCTAGCGGGAACGAGCAGTACTTC,CASSLQASGNEQYF
-,TRBJ2-1,-,TRBV4-3,TGCGCCAGTACAGGGCTGGGAAATGAGCAGTTCTTC,CASTGLGNEQFF